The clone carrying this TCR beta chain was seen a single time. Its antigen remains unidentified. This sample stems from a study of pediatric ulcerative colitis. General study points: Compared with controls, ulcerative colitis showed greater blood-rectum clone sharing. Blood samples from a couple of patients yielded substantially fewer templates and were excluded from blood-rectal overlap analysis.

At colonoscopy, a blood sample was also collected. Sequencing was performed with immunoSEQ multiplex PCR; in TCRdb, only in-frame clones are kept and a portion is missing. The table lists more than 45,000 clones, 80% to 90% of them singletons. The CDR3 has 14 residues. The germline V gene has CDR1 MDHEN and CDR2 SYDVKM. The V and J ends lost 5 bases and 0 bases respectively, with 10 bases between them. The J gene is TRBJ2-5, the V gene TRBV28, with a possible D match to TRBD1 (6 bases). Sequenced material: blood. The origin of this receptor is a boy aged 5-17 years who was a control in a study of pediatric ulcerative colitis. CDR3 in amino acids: CASSAGQHQETQYF. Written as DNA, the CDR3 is TGTGCCAGCAGTGCCGGACAGCACCAAGAGACCCAGTACTTC.